This TCR beta chain was profiled in a study of T cells in Graves' hyperthyroidism and ophthalmopathy. CDR3 size: 14 residues. Trimming removed 5 bases from V and 4 bases from J, with 14 bases in between. The source material, RNA transcripts, was used to amplify TCR beta CDR3 regions. Researchers ran a first-round RT-PCR on the TCR CDR3 using the HTBI primer set. MiXCR, run by TCRdb on the multiplex PCR reads, gives a single entry per CDR3 protein. The repertoire consists of about 560,000 distinct CDR3 sequences, with about a sixth occurring once and the leading ten covering around 19%. General study results and limits: Blood also contained most expanded thyroid clonotypes above 0.001.

This clonotype was seen a few times. The antigen remains undetermined. Sample: blood. This chain joins TRBV12-3 or TRBV12-4 and TRBJ2-5, with D perhaps matching TRBD2 (6 bases). This sequence originates from a young woman with Graves' hyperthyroidism. The CDR3 DNA reads as TGTGCCAGCAGTGGGGACTTTGGGGGAGAGACCCAGTACTTC. It is translated as CASSGDFGGETQYF.